The 24 T cell receptor beta chains below all came from one sample that was sequenced in a study of T cells after yellow fever vaccination. TCRdb re-called the 5' RACE reads through MiXCR, storing one row per CDR3 protein. The top ten clones hold roughly 3% of a sample with about 220,000 distinct CDR3 sequences, about 3% of them seen once. Sample: CD4+ T cells sorted from PBMCs, taken 10 days after the yellow fever booster vaccination. The receptors were sampled from a man between 18 and 35 years old who received the YFV17D yellow fever vaccine.

This clonotype was seen many times. This chain uses TRBV4-3 with TRBJ2-1; 10 bases align to TRBD1. The CDR3 extends over 15 amino acids. The germline V gene encodes CDR1 LGHNA and CDR2 YSLEER. Unmatched junction bases numbered 9, after V lost 5 bases and J lost 8 bases. The CDR3 DNA reads as TGCGCCAGCAGCACACGGACAGGGGGAGACTATGAGCAGTTCTTC. The encoded protein is CASSTRTGGDYEQFF.

There are many counts of this clonotype. The rearrangement links TRBV5-1 to TRBJ2-1, with a possible D match to TRBD2 (6 bases). The CDR3 runs to 16 residues. V was shortened by 3 bases and J by 0 bases, with 13 bases between the two germline ends. The germline CDR1 and CDR2 sequences are SGHRS and YFSETQ. CDR3 nucleotides: TGCGCCAGCAGCTCCGGGACTTTCAGCTCCTACAATGAGCAGTTCTTC. Protein sequence: CASSSGTFSSYNEQFF.

In its sample, this clonotype was seen many times. This chain connects TRBV27 to TRBJ1-3; perhaps TRBD1 as D (6 bases). V was cut by 5 bases and J by 2 bases, with 13 bases left in between. Germline V gene sequence: CDR1 MNHEY, CDR2 SMNVEV (reference sequence). The length of the CDR3 is 15 residues. CDR3 sequence: CASSPYRAPGNTIYF. The DNA for the CDR3 is TGTGCCAGCAGTCCGTACAGGGCTCCTGGAAACACCATATATTTT.

The V call is TRBV6-2 or TRBV6-3, the J call TRBJ2-1; 16 bases align to TRBD2. V shed 6 bases and J 16 bases; nucleotides not matched to a gene: 6. CDR1 MNHEY and CDR2 SVGEGT come from the germline V gene. The CDR3 runs to 13 residues. CDR3 sequence: CASRGTSGGAAFF. Here the CDR3 DNA reads TGTGCCAGCAGGGGGACTAGCGGGGGGGCCGCTTTCTTC.

This clonotype was recorded a few times. The gene calls are TRBV5-1 and TRBJ2-5; 7 bases agree with TRBD1. Trimming cost V 3 bases and J 11 bases; bases outside gene matches: 10. Germline V gene sequence: CDR1 SGHRS, CDR2 YFSETQ. This CDR3 is built from 13 residues. The CDR3 bases are TGCGCCAGCAGCTCGGAGGACAGGCTTAAACAGTACTTC. As protein: CASSSEDRLKQYF.

The sample holds many counts of this clonotype. CDR3 nucleotide sequence: TGCGCCAGCAGCAAGGCCCGGGCAAGCGTCTCCTACAATGAGCAGTTCTTC. It is translated as CASSKARASVSYNEQFF. The chain is built from TRBV5-1 and TRBJ2-1; no firm D call. The CDR3 contains 17 residues. Trimming shortened V by 4 bases and J by 0 bases, and 17 bases separated the two germline ends. Germline CDR1 is SGHRS and CDR2 is YFSETQ.

The chain recombines TRBV28 with TRBJ1-5; D might be TRBD1 (5 bases). Trimming took off 2 bases at V and 13 bases at J, with 12 bases between the two ends. Germline lookup yields CDR1 MDHEN and CDR2 SYDVKM. This CDR3 has 12 residues. CDR3 sequence (DNA): TGTGCCAGCAGTTTAGATAAAAGGGGTCAGCATTTT. Amino acids: CASSLDKRGQHF.

This clonotype was picked up many times. The chain employs TRBV24-1 and TRBJ2-3, with TRBD2 identical over 14 bases. The CDR3 sequence is 15 residues long. Germline CDR1 and CDR2: KGHDR and SFDVKD. V dropped 7 bases and J dropped 7; count of bases not matched to a gene: 6. The CDR3 region is CATSPGTSGGYTQYF. Written as DNA, the CDR3 is TGTGCCACCAGCCCCGGGACTAGCGGGGGCTATACGCAGTATTTT.

This clonotype was observed many times. The V gene is TRBV5-1, the J gene TRBJ1-3; a possible D gene is TRBD1 (6 bases). This CDR3 is 15 amino acids long. The V gene lost 2 bases and the J gene lost 2 bases, with 11 bases spanning the gap. The germline V gene has CDR1 SGHRS and CDR2 YFSETQ. The CDR3 loop reads CASSFGGTAGNTIYF. Written as DNA, the CDR3 is TGCGCCAGCAGCTTTGGGGGCACCGCTGGAAACACCATATATTTT.

J is TRBJ2-5 and V is TRBV20-1; weak D call: TRBD2 (5 bases). The V end was cut by 3 bases, the J end by 0 bases, with 17 bases between. Germline CDR1 DFQATT, CDR2 SNEGSKA (reference sequence). The CDR3 covers 16 residues. The CDR3 DNA follows: TGCAGTGCTAGCCATCGGGGTGGTACGTACCAAGAGACCCAGTACTTC. It is translated as CSASHRGGTYQETQYF.

The chain joins TRBV11-3 to TRBJ2-1; D possibly uses TRBD1 or TRBD2 (5 bases each). Trimming stripped 3 bases from V and 9 bases from J, with 12 bases between. Germline V gives CDR1 SGHNT, CDR2 YENEEA. The CDR3 is made up of 13 amino acids. For the CDR3, the DNA is TGTGCCAGCAGCTTCGCTCGGGGACCTGAGCAGTTCTTC. This translates into CASSFARGPEQFF. Drawing the rest from reference TRBV11-3 and TRBJ2-1, the complete variable domain is EAGVVQSPRYKIIEKKQPVAFWCNPISGHNTLYWYLQNLGQGPELLIRYENEEAVDDSQLPKDRFSAERLKGVDSTLKIQPAELGDSAVYLCASSFARGPEQFFGPGTRLTVL.

This clonotype was detected many times. The chain uses TRBV7-2 and TRBJ2-4; D might be TRBD1 (5 bases). The germline V and J ends were trimmed by 1 base and 7 bases, with 14 bases remaining between them. This CDR3 is built from 15 residues. The germline V gene encodes CDR1 SGHTA and CDR2 FQGNSA. CDR3 coding DNA: TGTGCCAGCAGCTTAGGAGCAGGGTCCCGTAACATTCAGTACTTC. Residues: CASSLGAGSRNIQYF.

This rearrangement joins TRBV2 to TRBJ1-3; D perhaps matches TRBD1 (5 bases). Trimming shortened V by 8 bases and J by 8 bases, and 16 bases separated the two germline ends. CDR1 is SNHLY, CDR2 FYNNEI, per germline. The CDR3 covers 13 residues. The CDR3 coding sequence is TGTGCCAGCTGCCGGGACGCCCGGGACACCATATATTTT. Encoded protein: CASCRDARDTIYF.

The V call is TRBV5-1, the J call TRBJ2-7; TRBD1 might be the D (6 bases). Germline loops: CDR1 SGHRS, CDR2 YFSETQ. Trimming took 6 bases from V and 0 from J, leaving 19 bases between them. This CDR3 contains 16 residues. The CDR3 region has the DNA TGCGCCAGCAACGACCTGGACAGAACTTTCTCCTACGAGCAGTACTTC. Translated, it gives CASNDLDRTFSYEQYF.

This clonotype was observed many times. V gene TRBV5-5 combines with J gene TRBJ2-5; 11 nucleotides agree with TRBD2. The V gene's germline CDR1 is SGHKS and CDR2 YYEKEE (reference sequence). CDR3 length: 15 residues. Losses at the gene ends were 0 bases for V and 5 bases for J; bases not matched to a gene: 3. The CDR3 sequence is CASSLGLAGPETQYF. Written as DNA, the CDR3 is TGTGCCAGCAGCTTGGGACTAGCGGGGCCCGAGACCCAGTACTTC.

Concerning this clonotype: A read error may be the cause here, since a much bigger clone is one base away. This chain connects TRBV7-2 to TRBJ1-5; 8 bases are a match to TRBD1. There are 14 residues in the CDR3. V lost 8 bases, J lost 7 bases, and 10 bases stayed unmatched. In germline, CDR1 is SGHTA, CDR2 FQGNSA. The CDR3 nucleotides read TGTGCCAGCTGCCCGAACAGGGGGGAGCAGCCCCAGCATTTT. This gives the protein CASCPNRGEQPQHF.

The genes are TRBV20-1 and TRBJ2-5; a possible D gene is TRBD2 (7 bases). Germline loops: CDR1 DFQATT, CDR2 SNEGSKA (reference sequence). V was shortened by 0 bases and J by 5 bases, with 16 bases between the two germline ends. CDR3 length: 15 residues. The CDR3 loop is CSARDHAGAQETQYF. As DNA, the CDR3 is TGCAGTGCTAGAGATCATGCGGGGGCTCAGGAGACCCAGTACTTC.

At least ten counts were recorded for this clonotype. The V call is TRBV5-1, the J call TRBJ2-6; no definite D call. The CDR3 consists of 18 residues. Trimming took 7 bases from V and 0 from J, leaving 20 bases between them. Germline V gene data show CDR1 as SGHRS and CDR2 as YFSETQ. CDR3 sequence reads: CASGPRKGPLSGANVLTF. The CDR3 nucleotides read TGCGCCAGCGGCCCTAGGAAGGGTCCCCTCTCTGGGGCCAACGTCCTGACTTTC.

The chain links TRBV7-2 to TRBJ2-2; 9 positions match TRBD2. Germline trimming cut 3 bases from V and 3 bases from J; bases unmatched to any gene: 8. CDR1 and CDR2 from the germline V gene are SGHTA and FQGNSA. The CDR3 is 17 residues long. This CDR3 reads CASSFRKRGDYTGELFF. Here the CDR3 DNA reads TGTGCCAGCAGCTTTCGTAAGCGGGGGGATTACACCGGGGAGCTGTTTTTT.

This clonotype was counted many times. The chain recombines TRBV28 with TRBJ2-5; 9 bases fit TRBD2. The trim removed 7 bases at V and 7 bases at J, leaving 13 bases unmatched. Germline V gives CDR1 MDHEN, CDR2 SYDVKM. The length of the CDR3 is 15 residues. This CDR3 is CASMAGGRLIATQYF. DNA of the CDR3: TGTGCCAGCATGGCGGGGGGGAGGCTTATTGCGACCCAGTACTTC.

In this sample, this clonotype turned up many times. The CDR3, as DNA: TGTGCCAGTAGTATCGGGCTATTCGCCCTAGCCAAAAACATTCAGTACTTC. Protein: CASSIGLFALAKNIQYF. The chain joins TRBV19 to TRBJ2-4; D is undetermined. Germline V gene sequence: CDR1 LNHDA, CDR2 SQIVND (reference sequence). The CDR3 is made up of 17 amino acids. V was pared by 3 bases and J by 0 bases, with 15 bases between.

This clonotype has more than one count but fewer than ten. The rearrangement links TRBV5-1 to TRBJ2-7, with unresolved D. V lost 0 bases and J 7 bases, leaving 5 bases between the germline ends. This CDR3 region has 11 residues. From germline, CDR1 is SGHRS and CDR2 YFSETQ. CDR3 residues: CASSLEVEQYF. Written as DNA, the CDR3 is TGCGCCAGCAGCTTGGAGGTTGAGCAGTACTTC.

This clonotype has ten or more counts. J is TRBJ1-1 and V is TRBV18; D is uncertain. The CDR3 is 13 amino acids. V gave up 5 bases and J gave up 6 bases, with 13 bases separating them. Germline-derived CDR1 and CDR2 are KGHSH and LQKENI. DNA for the CDR3: TGTGCCAGCTCAGGGATTGGTGGGGCTGAAGCTTTCTTT. Its translation is CASSGIGGAEAFF.

This clonotype was detected only a few times. This sequence joins TRBV10-3 and TRBJ2-3; 9 bases agree with TRBD2. CDR3 length equals 17 residues. After removal of 6 bases from V and 0 bases from J, the junction contained 10 bases not matched to a gene. The germline CDR1 and CDR2 sequences are ENHRY and SYGVKD. CDR3: CAISKTSSGASTDTQYF. The CDR3 nucleotides read TGTGCCATCAGCAAAACGTCTAGCGGGGCGAGCACAGATACGCAGTATTTT.